Below, 9 T cell receptor beta chains from the same sample are listed, as sequenced in a study of blood T cell repertoires in COVID-19. Using immunoSEQ multiplex PCR, the repertoire was profiled, and TCRdb retains in-frame clones only, with some absent. This sample has around 300,000 clones; approximately 90% occur once, and the top ten carry under 2%. The material sequenced was peripheral blood. The receptors were gathered from a woman aged 25 to 39 with COVID-19, enrolled during active disease.

This clone was detected only once. The chain joins TRBV21-1 to TRBJ2-1; TRBD1 reflects the table's D call only, with no check against the DNA. TRBV21-1 is annotated as a pseudogene. The CDR3 extends over 16 amino acids. CDR3 sequence reads: CASSTQRQGWDNEQFF. CDR3 coding DNA: TGTGCCAGCAGCACACAGCGACAGGGGTGGGACAATGAGCAGTTCTTC.

The chain has TRBV14 and TRBJ1-4; D not resolved. This CDR3 contains 12 residues. In germline, CDR1 is SGHDN, CDR2 FVKESK. V was cut by 2 bases and J by 4 bases, with 2 bases left in between. The CDR3 loop is CASSQRNEKLFF. The DNA of the CDR3 is TGTGCCAGCAGCCAACGTAATGAAAAACTGTTTTTT.

This clone was observed a handful of times. The DNA for the CDR3 is TGTGCCAGCAGCCCCAGGACTCCCACCGGGGAGCTGTTTTTT. Protein: CASSPRTPTGELFF. This chain joins TRBV3-1 (or the pseudogene TRBV3-2) and TRBJ2-2; D is perhaps TRBD2 (5 bases). Germline V CDR1 and CDR2: LGHDT, YNNKEL (reference sequence). This CDR3 spans 14 amino acids. Trimming shortened V by 4 bases and J by 4 bases, and 10 bases separated the two germline ends.

This clone occurred a few times. Other DNA variants within this sample encode the same CDR3. This rearrangement joins TRBV18 to TRBJ2-3, with TRBD1 as a possible D gene (5 bases). This CDR3 has 15 amino acids. Germline CDR1 reads KGHSH; CDR2 reads LQKENI. Trimming shortened V by 0 bases and J by 1 base, and 8 bases separated the two germline ends. The DNA for the CDR3 is TGTGCCAGCTCACCACCGCAGGGTCGCACAGATACGCAGTATTTT. It translates to CASSPPQGRTDTQYF.

V and J are TRBV13 and TRBJ1-2; TRBD1 matches 9 bases. The germline V gene encodes CDR1 PRHDT and CDR2 FYEKMQ (reference sequence). After removal of 4 bases from V and 4 bases from J, the junction contained 10 bases not matched to a gene. This CDR3 comprises 16 residues. This CDR3 is CASSSLQGASIYGYTF. As DNA, the CDR3 is TGTGCCAGCAGCTCCCTACAGGGGGCGTCTATCTATGGCTACACCTTC.

V gene TRBV7-9 combines with J gene TRBJ2-1; 9 nucleotides align to TRBD2. The CDR3 totals 17 residues. The ends lost 1 base at V and 3 bases at J; junction bases unmatched: 7. Germline CDR1 is SEHNR and CDR2 is FQNEAQ (reference sequence). The CDR3 sequence is CASSLDRIAGDYNEQFF. The DNA of the CDR3 is TGTGCCAGCAGCTTAGACCGCATAGCGGGGGACTACAATGAGCAGTTCTTC.

This chain connects TRBV6-5 to TRBJ1-1; 9 nucleotides line up with TRBD1. This CDR3 is built from 14 residues. Looked up from germline, CDR1 is MNHEY and CDR2 is SVGAGI. Trimming took 8 bases from V and 1 from J; bases not matched to a gene: 5. The CDR3 protein is CASRKTGGNTEAFF. As DNA, the CDR3 is TGTGCCAGCCGCAAGACAGGGGGGAACACTGAAGCTTTCTTT.

The chain employs TRBV7-8 and TRBJ2-4, with D perhaps assigned TRBD1 or TRBD2 (6 bases each). Germline loops: CDR1 SGHVS, CDR2 FQNEAQ. There are 12 residues in the CDR3. Trimming stripped 5 bases from V and 9 bases from J, with 11 bases between. The CDR3 here is CASSRTAGIQYF. Here the CDR3 DNA reads TGTGCCAGCAGCCGGACAGCGGGCATTCAGTACTTC.

V is TRBV28 and J is TRBJ1-5; TRBD1 agrees at 7 bases. The germline V gene has CDR1 MDHEN and CDR2 SYDVKM. This CDR3 spans 14 amino acids. V lost 6 bases and J lost 4; bases outside the gene matches: 6. The CDR3 protein is CASSTGQMNQPQHF. The CDR3 DNA sequence: TGTGCCAGCAGCACGGGACAGATGAATCAGCCCCAGCATTTT.